These 3 T cell receptor beta chains originate from one sample sequenced in a study of CD8+CD57+ T cells in acquired aplastic anemia. For sequencing, patients were chosen who had shown expansion of CD8+CD57+ cells by flow cytometry. Genomic DNA, the template, was used for profiling of the TCR beta VDJ and CDR3. TCRdb reanalysed the reads using MiXCR and keeps one entry per CDR3 protein. The sample carries roughly 180,000 distinct CDR3 sequences, around 60% recorded once. Material for sequencing was sorted CD4+, CD8+, or CD8+CD57+ T cells (not recorded which) from PBMCs. The receptors stem from a human donor with aplastic anemia.

This clonotype was counted a few times. One end of the junction is discordant with germline, which a read error may explain. V is TRBV6-4 and J is TRBJ1-5; unclear D gene. Per the germline V gene, CDR1 is MRHNA and CDR2 is SNTAGT. The length of the CDR3 is 13 residues. Written as DNA, the CDR3 is TGTGCCACCAGTGAGGGAAAGAATCAGCCCCAGCATTTT. It encodes CATSEGKNQPQHF.

The chain is built from TRBV2 and TRBJ1-5, with D possibly being TRBD1 (6 bases). Germline V gene lookup returns CDR1 SNHLY and CDR2 FYNNEI. The V end was cut by 6 bases, the J end by 4 bases, with 16 bases between. The CDR3 is 15 residues long. In nucleotides, the CDR3 is TGTGCCAGCAGAGGTAGCGGGACAAAAAATCAGCCCCAGCATTTT. Residues: CASRGSGTKNQPQHF.

This chain links TRBV20-1 with TRBJ2-3; D is ambiguous. The V and J ends lost 4 bases and 6 bases respectively, with 8 bases between them. The CDR3 runs to 11 residues. Germline V CDR1 and CDR2: DFQATT, SNEGSKA (reference sequence). This CDR3 is CSAMDYDTQYF. The DNA of the CDR3 is TGCAGTGCTATGGATTACGATACGCAGTATTTT.